The 21 T cell receptor beta chains presented below share a single source sample, sequenced in a study of cytomegalovirus exposure and HLA in healthy donors. With 60 Vbeta and 13 Jbeta primers, the PCR was carried out. The table came from immunoSEQ multiplex PCR; TCRdb's copy has only in-frame clones and leaves some out. The table lists around 150,000 clones, roughly 68% of them singletons. Sequencing used PBMCs. The receptors originated from a man aged 25 to 40 in good health and CMV-seropositive.

The V gene is TRBV30, the J gene TRBJ2-2; maybe TRBD1 (6 bases). The CDR3 runs to 12 residues. CDR1 and CDR2 (germline): GTSNPN, SVGIG (reference sequence). V shed 5 bases and J shed 6 bases, with 10 bases lying between them. The CDR3, as DNA: TGTGCCTGGGCCGGGACATCCGGGGAGCTGTTTTTT. It encodes CAWAGTSGELFF.

Here the CDR3 reads CASSPLQGQGSYGYTF. CDR3 nucleotides: TGTGCCAGCTCACCACTTCAGGGACAGGGAAGCTATGGCTACACCTTC. The rearrangement uses TRBV18 and TRBJ1-2; TRBD1 aligns across 9 bases. The germline CDR1 and CDR2 sequences are KGHSH and LQKENI. The junction had 7 bases not matched to a gene; V was cut back by 1 base and J by 4 bases. This CDR3 contains 16 residues.

As concerns this clone: A much larger clone differs from this one at a single base, so this may be a read error. V usage is TRBV25-1 and J usage is TRBJ1-1; a weak D match, TRBD1 (5 bases). Trimming took off 5 bases at V and 4 bases at J, with 8 bases between the two ends. Looked up from germline, CDR1 is MGHDK and CDR2 is SYGVNS. The CDR3 runs 12 residues. CDR3 sequence (DNA): TGTGCCAGCAGTAGTCAGGGCACTGAAGCTTTCTTT. This gives the protein CASSSQGTEAFF.

The chain links TRBV11-2 to TRBJ2-1; D is uncertain. The CDR3 spans 14 residues. V was cut by 0 bases and J by 7 bases, with 10 bases left in between. Germline CDR1 and CDR2: SGHAT and FQNNGV. CDR3 protein: CASSLDVRVNEQFF. The CDR3 DNA sequence: TGTGCCAGCAGCTTAGATGTTCGTGTTAATGAGCAGTTCTTC.

The rearrangement uses TRBV30 and TRBJ2-7, with D tentatively TRBD1 (6 bases). Trimming removed 3 bases from V and 5 bases from J, with 11 bases in between. There are 12 residues in the CDR3. CDR1 GTSNPN and CDR2 SVGIG come from the germline V gene (reference sequence). CDR3 DNA: TGTGCCTGGAGCCCTAACAGGGACGAGCAGTACTTC. Encoded protein: CAWSPNRDEQYF.

The V gene is TRBV7-9, the J gene TRBJ2-4, with TRBD2 identical over 8 bases. The junction had 9 bases not matched to a gene; V was cut back by 5 bases and J by 0 bases. Germline V lookup: CDR1 SEHNR, CDR2 FQNEAQ (reference sequence). The CDR3 loop spans 17 amino acids. The DNA of the CDR3 is TGTGCCAGCAGCCCTGCTAGCGGGTCCCTAGCCAAAAACATTCAGTACTTC. Its translation is CASSPASGSLAKNIQYF.

The sample holds a few counts of this clone. The V gene is TRBV10-1, the J gene TRBJ1-1; 7 positions match TRBD1. The CDR3 is made up of 14 amino acids. Germline trimming cut 4 bases from V and 4 bases from J; bases unmatched to any gene: 6. Per germline, CDR1 WNHNN and CDR2 SYGVQD (reference sequence). CDR3 coding DNA: TGCGCCAGCAGTGGCTACAGGGGCGGCACTGAAGCTTTCTTT. This gives the protein CASSGYRGGTEAFF.

The chain uses TRBV28 and TRBJ1-2; 7 nucleotides line up with TRBD1. Trimming removed 5 bases from V and 0 bases from J; junction bases left unmatched: 3. Germline V CDR1 and CDR2: MDHEN, SYDVKM. CDR3 length: 14 amino acids. The CDR3: CASSTGQTNYGYTF. CDR3 DNA sequence: TGTGCCAGCAGTACGGGACAGACTAACTATGGCTACACCTTC.

J is TRBJ2-1 and V is TRBV7-8; D gene uncertain. The V gene's germline CDR1 is SGHVS and CDR2 FQNEAQ. Trimming cost V 7 bases and J 4 bases, with 17 bases left between them. The CDR3 covers 15 residues. In nucleotides, the CDR3 is TGTGCCAGCACTCTAGGTTCGGCTCCGTACAATGAGCAGTTCTTC. Amino acids: CASTLGSAPYNEQFF.

This chain connects TRBV6-5 to TRBJ1-1; 8 nucleotides match TRBD1. The CDR3 sequence is 15 residues long. After removal of 0 bases from V and 6 bases from J, the junction contained 6 bases not matched to a gene. CDR1 is MNHEY, CDR2 SVGAGI, per germline. The CDR3 here is CASSYSYRGFAEAFF. Written as DNA, the CDR3 is TGTGCCAGCAGTTACTCTTACAGGGGGTTCGCTGAAGCTTTCTTT.

This chain joins TRBV6-4 and TRBJ1-1, with D unclear. CDR1 is MRHNA, CDR2 SNTAGT, per germline. V lost 5 bases to trimming and J lost 2 bases, with 12 bases between them. The CDR3 loop spans 14 amino acids. CDR3 bases: TGTGCCAGCAGTCAACAGCACCCCAACACTGAAGCTTTCTTT. This translates into CASSQQHPNTEAFF.

This chain links TRBV5-1 with TRBJ1-4; D gene unclear. This CDR3 has 16 residues. Deletions cut 0 bases from V and 5 bases from J, with 14 bases between. CDR1 is SGHRS and CDR2 is YFSETQ in the germline V gene. The CDR3 bases are TGCGCCAGCAGCTTGGCCATAGGAAGAGGGAATGAAAAACTGTTTTTT. Translation gives CASSLAIGRGNEKLFF.

The rearrangement joins TRBV4-2 to TRBJ1-4; possible D gene TRBD1, 6 bases. CDR3 size: 16 residues. Germline assignment: CDR1 LGHNA and CDR2 YNFKEQ. V lost 4 bases to trimming and J lost 5 bases, with 17 bases between them. CDR3 sequence: CASSLLPGHLNEKLFF. In DNA, the CDR3 is TGTGCCAGCAGCCTCTTACCGGGACACTTGAATGAAAAACTGTTTTTT.

CDR3 sequence reads: CASSQVRGANNEQFF. DNA of the CDR3: TGCGCCAGCAGCCAAGTCCGCGGGGCAAACAATGAGCAGTTCTTC. The J gene is TRBJ2-1, the V gene TRBV4-1, with D tentatively TRBD2 (6 bases). This CDR3 spans 15 amino acids. Germline CDR1 and CDR2: MGHRA and YSYEKL. Trimming shortened V by 1 base and J by 5 bases, and 12 bases separated the two germline ends.

About this clone itself: The junction does not match germline at one end; this may be a read error. V is TRBV2 and J is TRBJ1-2; 8 bases align to TRBD1. The germline gives CDR1 SNHLY, CDR2 FYNNEI. The CDR3 runs to 13 residues. The CDR3 nucleotides read TGTGCCAGCAGGGGATATGGACAGGGTCTAAAAATCTTC. It encodes CASRGYGQGLKIF.

The J gene is TRBJ2-7, the V gene TRBV5-8, with 7 bases matching TRBD2. The length of the CDR3 is 15 residues. Germline CDR1 SGHTS, CDR2 YDEGEE. The J segment lost 12 bases and the V segment lost 3 bases, leaving 18 bases of the junction unmatched. As DNA, the CDR3 is TGTGCCAGCAGCTCGTGGGCGGGAGCGCAGATGAAGGCGTACTTC. Translated: CASSSWAGAQMKAYF.

The chain combines TRBV6-5 with TRBJ1-4, with 8 nucleotides matching TRBD1. CDR1 and CDR2 from the germline V gene are MNHEY and SVGAGI. This CDR3 has 14 residues. V gave up 2 bases and J gave up 8 bases; unmatched junction bases: 4. The DNA for the CDR3 is TGTGCCAGCAGTTACAACAGGGGGGGCGAAAAACTGTTTTTT. Translation: CASSYNRGGEKLFF.

The rearrangement joins TRBV19 to TRBJ2-5; D gene unclear. The last part of the DNA fits TRBJ2-7 better; the J call may be wrong. CDR3 length: 13 amino acids. From germline, CDR1 is LNHDA and CDR2 SQIVND (reference sequence). The CDR3 DNA reads as TGTGCCAGTAGTATAAATGAATACTACGAGCAGTACTTC. Residues: CASSINEYYEQYF.

This clone was counted only a few times. This chain connects TRBV7-8 to TRBJ2-7; possible D gene TRBD2, 5 bases. The V end was cut by 0 bases, the J end by 2 bases, with 8 bases between. The CDR3 totals 14 residues. Per the germline V gene, CDR1 is SGHVS and CDR2 is FQNEAQ. CDR3 sequence (DNA): TGTGCCAGCAGCTTAGCGGGAGCGGCCTACGAGCAGTACTTC. Translating gives CASSLAGAAYEQYF.

The chain links TRBV7-9 to TRBJ2-3; D may be TRBD2 (5 bases). The CDR3 is made up of 15 amino acids. The germline V gene has CDR1 SEHNR and CDR2 FQNEAQ (reference sequence). The V end was cut by 6 bases, the J end by 5 bases, with 18 bases between. CDR3 nucleotides: TGTGCCAGCAGAGACGGAGGACCGGGATTAGATACGCAGTATTTT. Its translation is CASRDGGPGLDTQYF.

This chain uses TRBV28 with TRBJ2-5; D remains unclear. Germline V gene sequence: CDR1 MDHEN, CDR2 SYDVKM. The CDR3 extends over 13 amino acids. V lost 8 bases, J lost 2 bases, and 12 bases lay in between. CDR3 loop: CASLSGQQETQYF. Written as DNA, the CDR3 is TGTGCCAGCCTCTCTGGGCAACAAGAGACCCAGTACTTC. The full variable domain, rest sourced from reference TRBV28 and TRBJ2-5, is DVKVTQSSRYLVKRTGEKVFLECVQDMDHENMFWYRQDPGLGLRLIYFSYDVKMKEKGDIPEGYSVSREKKERFSLILESASTNQTSMYLCASLSGQQETQYFGPGTRLLVL.